One and the same sample provided the 18 T cell receptor beta chains below, sequenced in a study of blood T cell repertoires in COVID-19. Clones were read by immunoSEQ multiplex PCR, and TCRdb kept only the in-frame ones, dropping some. Of some 110,000 clones detected, 70% to 80% appear once; the ten largest clones hold less than 7.5%. Sequences were obtained from peripheral blood. These receptors all stem from a man in his 70s with acute or convalescent COVID-19.

The chain employs TRBV9 and TRBJ1-3, with D unresolved. The CDR3 runs to 12 residues. Trimming cost V 0 bases and J 8 bases, with 6 bases left between them. Germline assignment: CDR1 SGDLS and CDR2 YYNGEE. CDR3 loop: CASSVDRDTIYF. In nucleotides, the CDR3 is TGTGCCAGCAGCGTAGACAGAGACACCATATATTTT.

Many counts were recorded for this clone. The rearrangement joins TRBV6-5 to TRBJ2-7; a weak D match, TRBD1 (6 bases). This CDR3 is built from 14 residues. Trimming took off 6 bases at V and 0 bases at J, with 12 bases between the two ends. CDR1 and CDR2 (germline): MNHEY, SVGAGI. CDR3 bases: TGTGCCAGCAGAGGGGACATTAGCTCCTACGAGCAGTACTTC. It yields the protein CASRGDISSYEQYF.

The V and J genes are TRBV15 and TRBJ1-2; 9 nucleotides match TRBD1. From germline, CDR1 is LNHNV and CDR2 YYDKDF (reference sequence). Losses at the gene ends were 0 bases for V and 7 bases for J; bases not matched to a gene: 9. This CDR3 has 16 amino acids. The DNA for the CDR3 is TGTGCCACCAGCAGAGATGGGATGGGACAGGGAATTGGCTACACCTTC. This encodes CATSRDGMGQGIGYTF.

The genes are TRBV5-1 and TRBJ2-2; 8 nucleotides line up with TRBD2. The CDR3 runs 15 residues. Per germline, CDR1 SGHRS and CDR2 YFSETQ. Germline trimming cut 4 bases from V and 2 bases from J; bases unmatched to any gene: 4. CDR3: CASSLAGINTGELFF. CDR3 nucleotides: TGCGCCAGCAGCCTAGCGGGTATTAACACCGGGGAGCTGTTTTTT.

This chain uses TRBV2 with TRBJ2-3; 8 nucleotides match TRBD1. V was pared by 6 bases and J by 4 bases, with 0 bases of the junction left unmatched. The CDR3 spans 12 residues. Per the germline V gene, CDR1 is SNHLY and CDR2 is FYNNEI. The CDR3 loop is CASRDRADTQYF. CDR3 DNA: TGTGCCAGCAGGGACAGGGCAGATACGCAGTATTTT. Based on the CDR3 plus reference TRBV2 and TRBJ2-3, the full variable domain is EPEVTQTPSHQVTQMGQEVILRCVPISNHLYFYWYRQILGQKVEFLVSFYNNEISEKSEIFDDQFSVERPDGSNFTLKIRSTKLEDSAMYFCASRDRADTQYFGPGTRLTVL.

The genes are TRBV21-1 and TRBJ1-2; TRBD1, the table's D call, was not compared with the DNA. TRBV21-1 is shown as a pseudogene. This CDR3 is 12 amino acids long. The CDR3 DNA is TGTGCCAGCTCAGGGAAGTCGGATGGCTACACCTTC. Translating gives CASSGKSDGYTF.

The V and J genes are TRBV29-1 and TRBJ1-2, with D unresolved. Trimming took off 6 bases at V and 7 bases at J, with 12 bases between the two ends. Germline CDR1 is SQVTM and CDR2 is ANQGSEA. This CDR3 is built from 11 residues. As DNA, the CDR3 is TGCAGCGTGTACTTCAGCGGTGGCTACACCTTC. Protein: CSVYFSGGYTF.

The chain recombines TRBV7-2 with TRBJ1-5; TRBD1 might be the D (5 bases). V lost 2 bases and J lost 5, with 13 bases in between. There are 15 residues in the CDR3. The germline gives CDR1 SGHTA, CDR2 FQGNSA. CDR3 DNA: TGTGCCAGCAGCTTATCCCCAGGGTGGGATCAGCCCCAGCATTTT. Translation gives CASSLSPGWDQPQHF.

This clone appeared once. The chain recombines TRBV7-2 with TRBJ2-6; 7 nucleotides match TRBD1. The CDR3 totals 15 residues. Trimming took 5 bases from V and 2 from J; bases not matched to a gene: 3. Per germline, CDR1 SGHTA and CDR2 FQGNSA. Here the CDR3 reads CASSQQGTGANVLTF. The CDR3 DNA is TGTGCCAGCAGCCAACAGGGGACTGGGGCCAACGTCCTGACTTTC.

This chain connects TRBV11-2 to TRBJ2-7; the match to TRBD2 covers 9 bases. The CDR3 is 15 residues long. Germline CDR1 SGHAT, CDR2 FQNNGV. V was clipped by 4 bases and J by 0 bases; unmatched bases: 4. CDR3 DNA: TGTGCCAGCAGCTGGGGACTAGCAGTCTCCTACGAGCAGTACTTC. Translated: CASSWGLAVSYEQYF.

The chain couples TRBV6-2 or TRBV6-3 to TRBJ1-5; 9 nucleotides align to TRBD1. The J segment lost 5 bases and the V segment lost 5 bases, leaving 1 base of the junction unmatched. The CDR3 runs 13 residues. Germline V CDR1 and CDR2: MNHEY, SVGEGT. CDR3: CASSRTGDQPQHF. The CDR3 DNA follows: TGTGCCAGCAGTAGGACAGGGGATCAGCCCCAGCATTTT.

The V call is TRBV11-2, the J call TRBJ2-4, with 9 nucleotides matching TRBD1. Germline V gene sequence: CDR1 SGHAT, CDR2 FQNNGV. The V gene end was trimmed by 1 base and the J gene end by 2 bases; junction bases not matched to a gene: 3. The CDR3 extends over 16 amino acids. In nucleotides, the CDR3 is TGTGCCAGCAGCTTAGGACAGGGGGGAACCAAAAACATTCAGTACTTC. This sequence encodes CASSLGQGGTKNIQYF.

This clone was observed once. The CDR3 loop is CASSRPLLNEQYF. CDR3 DNA sequence: TGTGCCAGCAGTAGACCATTACTAAACGAGCAGTATTTT. The gene calls are TRBV12-3 or TRBV12-4 and TRBJ2-3; no clear D. V lost 5 bases and J 11 bases, leaving 17 bases between the germline ends. The CDR3 spans 13 residues.

The CDR3 region is CASSYSGQGGGEQYF. CDR3 DNA: TGTGCCAGCAGTTACTCGGGACAGGGCGGCGGCGAGCAGTACTTC. The chain couples TRBV6-5 to TRBJ2-7, with 9 bases lining up with TRBD1. CDR1 is MNHEY and CDR2 is SVGAGI in the germline V gene. This CDR3 spans 15 amino acids. Losses at the gene ends were 0 bases for V and 6 bases for J; bases not matched to a gene: 6.

V gene TRBV19 combines with J gene TRBJ2-1, with TRBD2 matching over 9 bases. After removal of 7 bases from V and 5 bases from J, the junction contained 12 bases not matched to a gene. Looked up from germline, CDR1 is LNHDA and CDR2 is SQIVND (reference sequence). This CDR3 comprises 16 residues. CDR3 bases: TGTGCCAGTAAGGCGGAGGCTAGCGGGATCAACAATGAGCAGTTCTTC. It translates to CASKAEASGINNEQFF.

The chain has TRBV19 and TRBJ1-6; 10 bases are shared with TRBD1. The V gene's germline CDR1 is LNHDA and CDR2 SQIVND (reference sequence). The J segment lost 10 bases and the V segment lost 5 bases, leaving 5 bases of the junction unmatched. The CDR3 sequence is 14 residues long. CDR3 protein: CASSSTGGGSPLHF. The DNA of the CDR3 is TGTGCCAGTAGTTCGACAGGGGGCGGGTCACCCCTCCACTTT. The full variable domain, rest sourced from reference TRBV19 and TRBJ1-6, is DGGITQSPKYLFRKEGQNVTLSCEQNLNHDAMYWYRQDPGQGLRLIYYSQIVNDFQKGDIAEGYSVSREKKESFPLTVTSAQKNPTAFYLCASSSTGGGSPLHFGNGTRLTVT.

This clone was seen only a few times. The rearrangement joins TRBV5-1 to TRBJ1-2, with TRBD1 matching 7 bases. The CDR3 is 14 amino acids. Germline V gene data show CDR1 as SGHRS and CDR2 as YFSETQ. Unmatched junction bases numbered 9, after V lost 4 bases and J lost 6 bases. CDR3 protein: CASSPGDSRDGYTF. For the CDR3, the DNA is TGCGCCAGCAGCCCGGGGGACAGTCGGGATGGCTACACCTTC.

The V call is TRBV7-9, the J call TRBJ2-2, with D possibly TRBD2 on 5 matching bases. V gave up 3 bases and J gave up 5 bases, with 10 bases separating them. Germline CDR1 and CDR2: SEHNR and FQNEAQ (reference sequence). The CDR3 is 14 amino acids. The CDR3: CASSFIPGTGELFF. The CDR3 bases are TGTGCCAGCAGCTTTATACCGGGGACCGGGGAGCTGTTTTTT.